Listed below are T cell receptor beta chains from one sample, sequenced in a study of post-analysis software for immune sequencing data. TCRdb processed the PCR reads anew with MiXCR; each CDR3 protein has one entry. The sample carries a few hundred thousand distinct CDR3 sequences, about 40% recorded once. The sample consisted of blood. The receptors originated from a girl under 10 years old with multiple sclerosis. Both conserved end residues are part of each CDR3. D genes are given only for firm matches. Clone size appears in some rows only: once, few, many, or a class for an expanded clone.

D gene	J gene	V gene	clone size	CDR3 protein	CDR3 DNA
.	TRBJ2-4	TRBV12-3/TRBV12-4	.	CASRLSRGIAKNIQYF	TGTGCCAGCAGACTAAGCCGAGGGATAGCCAAAAACATTCAGTACTTC
.	TRBJ1-2	TRBV27	.	CASSIGYGYGYTF	TGTGCCAGCAGCATTGGCTACGGCTATGGCTACACCTTC
.	TRBJ2-5	TRBV5-1	.	CASRRWAETQYF	TGCGCCAGCAGACGTTGGGCGGAGACCCAGTACTTC
TRBD2	TRBJ2-5	TRBV20-1	.	CSARPRTSGSGWEQYF	TGCAGTGCTAGACCCCGGACTAGCGGGAGTGGTTGGGAGCAGTACTTC
TRBD1	TRBJ2-1	TRBV7-7	few	CASSVDRGLEQFF	TGTGCCAGCAGCGTGGACAGGGGGCTTGAGCAGTTCTTC
TRBD1	TRBJ2-7	TRBV29-1	.	CSGTGGKSYEQYF	TGCAGCGGGACAGGGGGCAAATCCTACGAGCAGTACTTC
.	TRBJ2-1	TRBV10-3	.	CAISESDRPLEQFF	TGTGCCATCAGTGAGTCAGACCGACCACTTGAGCAGTTCTTC
.	TRBJ2-7	TRBV28	few	CASSRGVPRWEWYEQYF	TGTGCCAGCAGTAGGGGGGTACCCCGCTGGGAATGGTACGAGCAGTACTTC
.	TRBJ2-3	TRBV7-3	.	CASRSSGHTQYF	TGTGCCAGCAGGTCCAGCGGGCATACGCAGTATTTT
.	TRBJ1-1	TRBV6-6	few	CASSYSSSNTEAFF	TGTGCCAGCAGTTATAGCTCCTCGAACACTGAAGCTTTCTTT
.	TRBJ1-6	TRBV11-2	once	CASSSLTARSPLHF	TGTGCCAGCAGCTCCCTTACGGCTCGGTCACCCCTCCACTTT
TRBD2	TRBJ2-3	TRBV6-6	few	CASSSGTSGPCTQYF	TGTGCCAGCAGCTCCGGGACTAGCGGCCCTTGTACGCAGTATTTT
TRBD1	TRBJ2-5	TRBV7-3	.	CASSLMGQGAETQYF	TGTGCCAGCAGCTTAATGGGACAGGGGGCAGAGACCCAGTACTTC
.	TRBJ2-1	TRBV20-1	few	CSAPRLGNSYNEQFF	TGCAGTGCTCCCCGACTAGGAAACTCCTACAATGAGCAGTTCTTC
TRBD2	TRBJ2-1	TRBV19	.	CASSIAAGDYNEQFF	TGTGCCAGTAGTATAGCAGCGGGGGACTACAATGAGCAGTTCTTC
.	TRBJ2-1	TRBV12-3/TRBV12-4	few	CASSLISGVLGIEQFF	TGTGCCAGCAGTTTAATATCCGGGGTTTTGGGAATTGAGCAGTTCTTC
TRBD2	TRBJ2-1	TRBV5-1	.	CASRSGLAGGYNEQFF	TGCGCCAGCAGATCCGGACTAGCGGGGGGTTACAATGAGCAGTTCTTC
TRBD2	TRBJ2-1	TRBV12-3/TRBV12-4	.	CASSLESGIRSYNEQFF	TGTGCCAGCAGTTTAGAAAGCGGGATTCGGTCCTACAATGAGCAGTTCTTC
TRBD2	TRBJ2-1	TRBV5-5	.	CASSLVSAGGLYEQFF	TGTGCCAGCAGCTTGGTTTCTGCGGGGGGCCTCTATGAGCAGTTCTTC
.	TRBJ2-7	TRBV28	.	CASRISEPLYEQYF	TGTGCCAGCAGGATAAGTGAGCCCTTGTACGAGCAGTACTTC
TRBD1	TRBJ2-1	TRBV29-1	.	CSVGRTGSNEQFF	TGCAGCGTTGGGAGGACAGGGTCCAATGAGCAGTTCTTC
.	TRBJ2-5	TRBV5-1	.	CASSLGRQGLGETQYF	TGCGCCAGCAGCTTGGGGAGACAGGGACTGGGGGAGACCCAGTACTTC
.	TRBJ1-4	TRBV28	.	CASTDFRDEKLFF	TGTGCCAGTACTGATTTCAGGGATGAAAAACTGTTTTTT
TRBD1	TRBJ2-3	TRBV9	.	CASSGGQGPDTQYF	TGTGCCAGCAGCGGAGGACAGGGACCAGATACGCAGTATTTT
TRBD2	TRBJ2-5	TRBV5-1	.	CASSLGLAFLETQYF	TGCGCCAGCAGCTTGGGACTAGCTTTCCTGGAGACCCAGTACTTC
.	TRBJ1-2	TRBV12-3/TRBV12-4	.	CASKRWQTNHGYTF	TGTGCCAGCAAGAGGTGGCAGACTAACCATGGCTACACCTTC
.	TRBJ2-1	TRBV6-6	few	CASSYSRVAAAEQFF	TGTGCCAGCAGTTACTCGAGGGTGGCAGCAGCTGAGCAGTTCTTC
.	TRBJ1-5	TRBV6-7	few	CASSYSQGYSNQPQHF	TGTGCCAGCAGTTACTCGCAGGGGTATAGCAATCAGCCCCAGCATTTT
TRBD1	TRBJ1-4	TRBV12-3/TRBV12-4	.	CASSSQTGEVEKLFF	TGTGCCAGCAGTTCCCAGACAGGGGAGGTTGAAAAACTGTTTTTT
.	TRBJ2-3	TRBV15	few	CATSSDRTDTQYF	TGTGCCACCAGCAGCGATCGTACAGATACGCAGTATTTT
.	TRBJ1-2	TRBV7-2	.	CASSPYRTERYGYTF	TGTGCCAGCAGCCCCTACCGGACAGAGCGCTATGGCTACACCTTC
.	TRBJ2-7	TRBV6-5	.	CASSYSWGIYYEQYF	TGTGCCAGCAGTTACTCCTGGGGGATCTACTACGAGCAGTACTTC
TRBD1	TRBJ1-2	TRBV5-5	.	CASGLDRGRYGYTF	TGTGCCAGCGGACTCGACAGGGGGCGTTATGGCTACACCTTC
.	TRBJ1-2	TRBV12-3/TRBV12-4	few	CASSFPPGYGYTF	TGTGCCAGCAGTTTTCCCCCAGGCTATGGCTACACCTTC
TRBD1	TRBJ2-7	TRBV20-1	.	CSASIPGQGYEQYF	TGCAGTGCTAGCATACCGGGACAGGGGTACGAGCAGTACTTC
.	TRBJ1-2	TRBV6-2/TRBV6-3	once	CASSYLPHGYIDYGYTF	TGTGCCAGCAGTTACCTGCCTCATGGATATATTGACTATGGCTACACCTTC
.	TRBJ1-2	TRBV20-1	.	CSASPGTGGGYTF	TGCAGTGCTTCCCCCGGGACCGGAGGAGGCTACACCTTC
TRBD2	TRBJ2-7	TRBV19	.	CASTASGGPYEQYF	TGTGCCAGTACGGCTAGCGGGGGCCCCTACGAGCAGTACTTC
TRBD1	TRBJ1-5	TRBV12-5	.	CASGLHSDRIGSNQPQHF	TGTGCTAGTGGTTTACATTCGGACAGGATTGGTAGCAATCAGCCCCAGCATTTT
.	TRBJ2-7	TRBV11-2	few	CASSPRTASPYEQYF	TGTGCCAGCAGCCCGCGGACAGCGTCCCCCTACGAGCAGTACTTC
.	TRBJ1-1	TRBV29-1	few	CSVGLQNREAFF	TGCAGCGTTGGACTACAGAACCGTGAAGCTTTCTTT
.	TRBJ2-7	TRBV7-2	few	CASSLAREQYF	TGTGCCAGCAGCTTAGCGCGCGAGCAGTACTTC
TRBD2	TRBJ2-1	TRBV7-3	.	CASSPTSGGFPYNEQFF	TGTGCCAGCAGCCCGACTAGCGGGGGGTTCCCCTACAATGAGCAGTTCTTC
.	TRBJ2-3	TRBV5-1	.	CASSSWTETDTQYF	TGCGCCAGCAGCTCCTGGACAGAAACAGATACGCAGTATTTT
.	TRBJ2-4	TRBV5-1	.	CASSLADRENIQYF	TGCGCCAGCAGCTTGGCCGACAGAGAAAACATTCAGTACTTC
.	TRBJ2-7	TRBV4-1	.	CASSQETGPLYEQYF	TGCGCCAGCAGCCAAGAGACGGGACCTTTGTACGAGCAGTACTTC
TRBD2	TRBJ2-1	TRBV15	.	CATSRGSGDPPFSYNEQFF	TGTGCCACCAGCAGAGGAAGCGGGGATCCCCCATTCTCCTACAATGAGCAGTTCTTC
.	TRBJ2-1	TRBV7-9	many	CASSPQNEQFF	TGTGCCAGCAGCCCGCAAAATGAGCAGTTCTTC
.	TRBJ1-4	TRBV12-3/TRBV12-4	.	CASSPDGGDGDEKRFF	TGTGCCAGCAGTCCAGATGGTGGGGACGGGGATGAAAAACGGTTTTTT
.	TRBJ2-5	TRBV6-7	.	CASSSLGKRQETQYF	TGTGCCAGCAGTTCCCTCGGAAAACGACAAGAGACCCAGTACTTC
.	TRBJ1-1	TRBV6-5	.	CASSYSTGNTEAFF	TGTGCCAGCAGTTACTCGACAGGGAACACTGAAGCTTTCTTT
.	TRBJ1-1	TRBV12-5	few	CASGPDEEADGEAFF	TGTGCTAGTGGCCCAGACGAGGAGGCAGATGGTGAAGCTTTCTTT
.	TRBJ2-7	TRBV28	.	CASSLQGGGYEQYF	TGTGCCAGCAGTCTCCAGGGGGGAGGCTACGAGCAGTACTTC
TRBD1	TRBJ1-2	TRBV4-1	.	CASSQVRGTGFGYTF	TGCGCCAGCAGCCAAGTCAGAGGGACAGGGTTTGGCTACACCTTC
TRBD1	TRBJ2-1	TRBV30	.	CAWSQNRGEQFF	TGTGCCTGGAGCCAAAACAGGGGTGAGCAGTTCTTC
TRBD2	TRBJ2-1	TRBV12-3/TRBV12-4	.	CASSYGQTHSGRAYNEQFF	TGTGCCAGCAGTTACGGCCAGACTCATAGCGGGAGGGCCTACAATGAGCAGTTCTTC
.	TRBJ1-5	TRBV20-1	.	CSAREDKGNQPQHF	TGCAGTGCTAGAGAGGACAAGGGAAATCAGCCCCAGCATTTT
.	TRBJ2-1	TRBV6-2/TRBV6-3	few	CASSVVLYNEQFF	TGTGCCAGCAGTGTCGTGTTGTACAATGAGCAGTTCTTC
.	TRBJ1-2	TRBV28	once	CASSLSGVSHYGHTF	TGTGCCAGCAGTTTATCTGGGGTTTCCCACTATGGCCACACCTTC